Shown below are 11 T cell receptor beta chains from a single sample sequenced in a study of T cell responses to AZD1222 COVID-19 vaccine. Assay used: immunoSEQ multiplex PCR; TCRdb lists only in-frame clones, some missing. The sample has some 150,000 clones; about nine tenths are singletons. The source material was peripheral blood, sampled on day 0 of AZD1222 vaccination. The receptors stem from an adult in good health.

The chain uses TRBV5-1 and TRBJ2-7, with 7 bases that match TRBD1. Germline V gene data show CDR1 as SGHRS and CDR2 as YFSETQ. There are 14 residues in the CDR3. V was clipped by 5 bases and J by 1 base; unmatched bases: 6. CDR3 in DNA: TGCGCCAGCAGTAGCACAGGGGTATCCTACGAGCAGTACTTC. It specifies CASSSTGVSYEQYF.

This CDR3 reads CATTPSGEYGDTQYF. CDR3 sequence (DNA): TGTGCCACCACCCCGAGTGGGGAGTATGGAGATACGCAGTATTTT. V gene TRBV5-6 combines with J gene TRBJ2-3; TRBD2 is a possible D gene (5 bases). The CDR3 consists of 15 residues. From germline, CDR1 is SGHDT and CDR2 YYEEEE. V shed 9 bases and J shed 5 bases, with 22 bases lying between them.

The rearrangement uses TRBV6-5 and TRBJ2-1; D may correspond to TRBD1 or TRBD2 (7 bases each). The CDR3 is made up of 13 amino acids. Between the trimmed V and J ends, which lost 4 bases and 10 bases, there was a span of 14 bases. Germline CDR1 is MNHEY and CDR2 is SVGAGI. The DNA of the CDR3 is TGTGCCAGCAGTTCTTACAGGGGAGGGGAGCAGTTCTTC. Translated: CASSSYRGGEQFF.

The chain combines TRBV5-1 with TRBJ2-5, with D possibly being TRBD2 (7 bases). V lost 5 bases, J lost 5 bases, and 16 bases lay in between. CDR1 SGHRS and CDR2 YFSETQ come from the germline V gene. This CDR3 is built from 14 residues. In DNA form, the CDR3 reads TGCGCCAGCAGTTCAGACGGGGGGCAGGAGACCCAGTACTTC. The encoded protein is CASSSDGGQETQYF.

The chain uses TRBV27 and TRBJ1-2; D gene uncertain. V lost 4 bases and J 2 bases, leaving 11 bases between the germline ends. The CDR3 contains 14 residues. Germline assignment: CDR1 MNHEY and CDR2 SMNVEV (reference sequence). In DNA, the CDR3 is TGTGCCAGCAGTTCACCGGTCGTGAACTATGGCTACACCTTC. Translation gives CASSSPVVNYGYTF.

The V and J genes are TRBV5-1 and TRBJ1-2; TRBD1 aligns across 8 bases. Looked up from germline, CDR1 is SGHRS and CDR2 is YFSETQ. V trimming: 4 bases; J trimming: 4 bases; junction bases outside the gene matches: 6. The CDR3 loop spans 14 amino acids. Written as DNA, the CDR3 is TGCGCCAGCAGCGGGGGACAGGAGATCTATGGCTACACCTTC. Translating gives CASSGGQEIYGYTF.

This rearrangement joins TRBV6-6 to TRBJ1-4, with a weak D call TRBD1 (6 bases). V was trimmed by 3 bases and J by 8 bases, leaving 13 bases between them. The CDR3 has 14 residues. In germline, CDR1 is MNHNY, CDR2 SVGAGI (reference sequence). CDR3 bases: TGTGCCAGCAGTTATTTGGGGGCGCACGAAAAACTGTTTTTT. Its protein product is CASSYLGAHEKLFF.

The chain combines TRBV21-1 with TRBJ2-5; the tabulated D call, TRBD2, remains unverified against the DNA. TRBV21-1 is a pseudogene. This CDR3 comprises 13 residues. The CDR3 loop is CASTLAGLETQYF. The CDR3 DNA sequence: TGTGCCAGCACCCTAGCGGGGTTAGAGACCCAGTACTTC.

The rearrangement links TRBV24-1 to TRBJ2-7; D might be TRBD1 or TRBD2, each matching 5 bases. This CDR3 spans 14 amino acids. The germline V gene encodes CDR1 KGHDR and CDR2 SFDVKD. The V end lost 7 bases, the J end lost 0 bases, and 12 bases lay between the germline ends. The CDR3 coding sequence is TGTGCCACCAGCAGGGACGGTAGCTCCTACGAGCAGTACTTC. It is translated as CATSRDGSSYEQYF.

This clone was detected only once. The chain recombines TRBV7-2 with TRBJ2-1; D gene unclear. CDR1 is SGHTA, CDR2 FQGNSA, per germline. Trimming stripped 1 base from V and 5 bases from J, with 9 bases between. This CDR3 is 14 amino acids long. The CDR3 nucleotides are TGTGCCAGCAGCTTAGTTCCCCTCCACAATGAGCAGTTCTTC. Translating it yields CASSLVPLHNEQFF.

This sequence joins TRBV28 and TRBJ1-4; D gene unclear. The germline V gene encodes CDR1 MDHEN and CDR2 SYDVKM. Trimming left V 5 bases short and J 8 bases short, with 12 bases between. This CDR3 has 13 amino acids. The CDR3 spells CASSHIEEEKLFF. The CDR3, as DNA: TGTGCCAGCAGTCACATCGAGGAGGAAAAACTGTTTTTT.